This TCR beta chain was identified in a study of cytomegalovirus exposure and HLA in healthy donors. Germline CDR1 SGHRS, CDR2 YFSETQ. This CDR3 region has 17 residues. Regarding this clone: Its antigen remains unknown. The junction departs from germline at one end; a sequencing error may be responsible.

General study findings and limits: Through in vitro validation, three CMV-associated chains were shown to be specific for CMV antigens. It was reported that the classifier diagnosed cytomegalovirus status with high specificity and sensitivity in both the original and validation cohorts. Certain indistinguishable V segments, among them TRBV6-2 and TRBV6-3, were excluded.

It was with 60 Vbeta and 13 Jbeta primers that the PCR ran. Sequencing was performed with immunoSEQ multiplex PCR; in TCRdb, only in-frame clones are kept and a portion is missing. The sample contains around 250,000 clones, over 70% of which appear only once. The TCR comes from an older woman in good health and CMV-seropositive. The material sequenced was PBMCs. The chain links TRBV5-1 to TRBJ1-1; 11 bases map to TRBD1. CDR3 DNA sequence: TGCGCCAACAGCTCAAAGCTTCGGACAGGGGGCAACACTGAAGCTTTCTTT. Translated: CANSSKLRTGGNTEAFF.